A selection of T cell receptor beta chains follows, all from one sample in a study of blood T cell repertoires in COVID-19. Libraries were prepared by immunoSEQ multiplex PCR; TCRdb keeps only in-frame clonotypes and omits some of them. The sample has 210,000 or so clones; roughly 90% are singletons. Sequences were obtained from PBMCs or T cells enriched from blood (not recorded which). The receptors were gathered from a woman between 50 and 59 years old in a cohort exposed to, infected with or recovered from COVID-19 (not recorded which). The CDR3 runs from the conserved cysteine through the conserved F or W. D genes are given only for firm matches. Clone size is given for some rows only: seen once, a few or many times, or a class if the clone is expanded.

clone_size	d_call	v_call	j_call	cdr3_nt	cdr3_aa
.	TRBD1	TRBV5-5	TRBJ1-6	TGTGCCAGCAGCTTGGAGGACAGGGGATACTCACCCCTCCACTTT	CASSLEDRGYSPLHF
.	TRBD2	TRBV5-1	TRBJ2-7	TGCGCCAGCAGTTCGGGACTAGCGGGGGGTATAGGCGAGCAGTACTTC	CASSSGLAGGIGEQYF
.	TRBD1	TRBV7-8	TRBJ1-5	TGTGCCAGCAGCGCTACAGGGGGACAGCCCCAGCATTTT	CASSATGGQPQHF
.	.	TRBV11-3	TRBJ2-1	TGTGCCAGCAGCCCAGGGGGGAGTAAAAATGAGCAGTTCTTC	CASSPGGSKNEQFF
.	TRBD1	TRBV10-3	TRBJ1-4	TGTGCCATCCGGGACAGTGCAACTAATGAAAAACTGTTTTTT	CAIRDSATNEKLFF
once	.	TRBV10-3	TRBJ1-2	TGTGCCACCCGGCAGGGGACGGGATATGGCTACACCTTC	CATRQGTGYGYTF
.	TRBD1	TRBV10-3	TRBJ1-1	TGTGCCATCAGTGAACGGGGACAGGGGGCGCGGACTGAAGCTTTCTTT	CAISERGQGARTEAFF
.	.	TRBV19	TRBJ1-1	TGTGCCAGTACCGCACCGGGGGGGGCGCGAAGAACAACTGAAGCTTTCTTT	CASTAPGGARRTTEAFF
.	TRBD1	TRBV27	TRBJ1-2	TGTGCCAGCAGTAAGGACAGGGGAGGCGGCTACACCTTC	CASSKDRGGGYTF
.	.	TRBV4-3	TRBJ1-1	TGCGCCAGCAGCCAAGATCCGAGCTCCACTGAAGCTTTCTTT	CASSQDPSSTEAFF
.	TRBD2	TRBV11-2	TRBJ2-4	TGTGCCAGCAGCCCACCGGGACTAGCTACGGGGGGGAACATTCAGTACTTC	CASSPPGLATGGNIQYF
.	.	TRBV28	TRBJ1-2	TGTGCCAGCAGCCTTAGGAGGTATGGCTACACCTTC	CASSLRRYGYTF
.	TRBD1	TRBV4-3	TRBJ1-5	TGCGCCAGCAGCCAGATACAGGGGCGGGATCAGCCCCAGCATTTT	CASSQIQGRDQPQHF
.	.	TRBV13	TRBJ2-5	TGTGCCAGCAGGGTGCAGGGGAACCAAGAGACCCAGTACTTC	CASRVQGNQETQYF
.	TRBD1	TRBV5-8	TRBJ1-5	TGTGCCAGCAGCTCGATCACAGGGGCTAATAGCAATCAGCCCCAGCATTTT	CASSSITGANSNQPQHF
.	.	TRBV30	TRBJ1-1	TGTGCCTGGAGTGCAGCCCTTTACCAGCGAGCTTTCTTT	CAWSAALYQRAFF
.	.	TRBV7-9	TRBJ2-7	TGTGCCAGCAGCTTGGCAGGGTCCAACGAGCAGTACTTC	CASSLAGSNEQYF
.	.	TRBV2	TRBJ2-2	TGTGCCAGCAGGGAGGGATCGAGGACCGGGGAGCTGTTTTTT	CASREGSRTGELFF
.	TRBD2	TRBV5-6	TRBJ2-1	TGTGCCAGCAGCTTGGTACACCGGACTAGCGGGGTTCGGAATGAGCAGTTCTTC	CASSLVHRTSGVRNEQFF
.	TRBD2	TRBV24-1	TRBJ2-1	TGTGCCACCAGTGATTACGGGAGGGGCAGTGACAATGAGCAGTTCTTC	CATSDYGRGSDNEQFF
.	.	TRBV3-1/TRBV3-2	TRBJ2-7	TGTGCCAGCAGCCAAACTGGACAGTCCTACGAGCAGTACTTC	CASSQTGQSYEQYF
once	.	TRBV7-2	TRBJ1-1	TGTGCCAGCAGCTTAGAAGGCCGCGTAGGGGGCACTGAAGCTTTCTTT	CASSLEGRVGGTEAFF
once	.	TRBV10-3	TRBJ1-6	TGTGCCATCAGTGGAGGACAGACTAATTCACCCCTCCACTTT	CAISGGQTNSPLHF
once	.	TRBV5-4	TRBJ1-1	TGTGCCAGCAGCTTGGTAGGACAGGAAGCTTTCTTT	CASSLVGQEAFF
once	.	TRBV2	TRBJ2-3	TGTGCCAGCAGTGAAAGGAGTGCGGCGCAGTATTTT	CASSERSAAQYF
.	.	TRBV30	TRBJ1-2	TGTGCCTTACGTCATTTACTAATAGATGGGTTACTCGATGGCTACACCTTC	CALRHLLIDGLLDGYTF
.	TRBD1	TRBV20-1	TRBJ1-1	TGCAGTGCGAACAGGGGGGATGAAGCTTTCTTT	CSANRGDEAFF
.	TRBD1	TRBV3-1/TRBV3-2	TRBJ1-6	TGTGCCAGCAGCCTCGGACAGGGTGGCTCACCCCTCCACTTT	CASSLGQGGSPLHF
.	.	TRBV10-3	TRBJ2-3	TGTGCCATGGCCCATGTCAGCGTCACAGATACGCAGTATTTT	CAMAHVSVTDTQYF
.	.	TRBV28	TRBJ1-5	TGTGCCAGCAGTCCAGATGACAGTTTCAATCAGCCCCAGCATTTT	CASSPDDSFNQPQHF
.	TRBD2	TRBV5-1	TRBJ2-5	TGCGCCAGCAGCGCGGGGGACCTCGGGGAGACCCAGTACTTC	CASSAGDLGETQYF
.	.	TRBV5-1	TRBJ2-2	TGCGCCAGCAGCTTGGTACAGACCGGGGAGCTGTTTTTT	CASSLVQTGELFF
.	.	TRBV30	TRBJ1-6	TGTGCCTGGAGTGTAGAACAGGGCGGTTCACCCCTCCACTTT	CAWSVEQGGSPLHF
few	TRBD1	TRBV19	TRBJ2-1	TGTGCCAGTAGTGCGACAGGGGGAGGATACAATGAGCAGTTCTTC	CASSATGGGYNEQFF
many	TRBD2	TRBV7-9	TRBJ2-1	TGTGCCAGCAGCCCCACAGCGGGGGGGGAAGGGAATGAGCAGTTCTTC	CASSPTAGGEGNEQFF
.	.	TRBV2	TRBJ1-2	TGTGCCAGCCAAGGAGGGAACTATGGCTACACCTTC	CASQGGNYGYTF
few	.	TRBV3-1/TRBV3-2	TRBJ2-3	TGTGCCAGCAGCCAAGCTTTTGCGGGACAGTCAAATACGCAGTATTTT	CASSQAFAGQSNTQYF
.	.	TRBV11-1	TRBJ2-7	TGTGCCAGCAGCTTAGCCTCAGGCGCGTACGAGCAGTACTTC	CASSLASGAYEQYF
.	.	TRBV4-1	TRBJ1-5	TGCGCCAGCAGCCGACACCTCGGGGAAGGGCGCAATCAGCCCCAGCATTTT	CASSRHLGEGRNQPQHF
.	.	TRBV5-5	TRBJ2-1	TGTGCCAGCAGAAAGGACAGCTACCTCTACAATGAGCAGTTCTTC	CASRKDSYLYNEQFF
.	.	TRBV28	TRBJ2-7	TGTGCCAGCAGTGTTCCGTCGACAACCTCCTACGAGCAGTACTTC	CASSVPSTTSYEQYF
few	.	TRBV5-4	TRBJ2-3	TGTGCCAGCAGCTTGGTTTCTACAGATACGCAGTATTTT	CASSLVSTDTQYF
.	TRBD1	TRBV3-1/TRBV3-2	TRBJ2-3	TGTGCCAGCAGCCAGAGGGGGCCAGATACGCAGTATTTT	CASSQRGPDTQYF
.	.	TRBV10-2	TRBJ1-2	TGCGCCAGCAGTGAGGCTTTAAAGGGGCCCTATGGCTACACCTTC	CASSEALKGPYGYTF
.	.	TRBV5-1	TRBJ2-5	TGCGCCAGCAGCTTGGAGGCGGGGGCCATTATGGCGTCCCAGTACTTC	CASSLEAGAIMASQYF
.	TRBD1	TRBV18	TRBJ1-1	TGTGCCAGCTCACCCACAGGGGAGAGAACTGAAGCTTTCTTT	CASSPTGERTEAFF
.	TRBD1	TRBV6-2/TRBV6-3	TRBJ2-5	TGTGCCAGCAGTTTATCCCCCGGCAGGGGGCCCCAAGAGACCCAGTACTTC	CASSLSPGRGPQETQYF
.	TRBD1	TRBV5-1	TRBJ2-2	TGCGCCAGCAGCCCGGGACAGGGACGGGACACCGGGGAGCTGTTTTTT	CASSPGQGRDTGELFF
few	TRBD1	TRBV19	TRBJ1-2	TGTGCCAGTAGTTTATCCGGGACAGGGGGCTATGGCTACACCTTC	CASSLSGTGGYGYTF
once	TRBD1	TRBV6-5	TRBJ1-6	TGTGCCAGCAACTCTAGGGACAGCAACTTTTCACCCCTCCACTTT	CASNSRDSNFSPLHF
.	TRBD2	TRBV5-6	TRBJ2-5	TGTGCCAGCAGCCCCTCTCCTAGCGGGGGTGAGACCCAGTACTTC	CASSPSPSGGETQYF
.	.	TRBV10-3	TRBJ1-2	TGTGCCATCAGTGCCCAATCCGGAGGGTCGGATGGCTACACCTTC	CAISAQSGGSDGYTF
.	.	TRBV5-5	TRBJ1-2	TGTGCCAGCAGCGCAGGAGGAAATAACTATGGCTACACCTTC	CASSAGGNNYGYTF